These 13 T cell receptor beta chains were all obtained from the same sample, sequenced in a study of T cells in Graves' hyperthyroidism and ophthalmopathy. Amplification of TCR beta CDR3 regions used RNA as the template. HTBI primers were the set used in a first-round RT-PCR of the TCR CDR3. TCRdb processed the multiplex PCR reads anew with MiXCR; each CDR3 protein has one entry. Here the sample spans hundreds of thousands of distinct CDR3 sequences, approximately 14% being singletons. The sample consisted of blood. These receptors were collected from a man younger than 35 with Graves' ophthalmopathy.

This clonotype was seen ten or more times. The chain couples TRBV11-2 to TRBJ2-1, with 14 bases aligning to TRBD2. The trim removed 4 bases at V and 12 bases at J, leaving 17 bases unmatched. The CDR3 extends over 18 amino acids. Looked up from germline, CDR1 is SGHAT and CDR2 is FQNNGV. The CDR3 is CASSSRTGTSGRVSVQFF. The CDR3 nucleotides are TGTGCCAGCAGCTCGAGGACAGGGACTAGCGGGAGAGTTTCCGTGCAGTTCTTC.

This clonotype was counted many times. The rearrangement joins TRBV11-2 to TRBJ1-4; 10 bases are a match to TRBD1. J was trimmed by 10 bases and V by 1 base; bases with no gene match: 6. This CDR3 contains 15 residues. Germline V gene lookup returns CDR1 SGHAT and CDR2 FQNNGV. In DNA, the CDR3 is TGTGCCAGCAGCTTAGTCCCGGGACAGGGGAGAAAACTGTTTTTT. Amino acids: CASSLVPGQGRKLFF.

The CDR3 bases are TGTGCCAGCAGCTTCCCACAGGCTCCCGCCAAGTATTCACCCCTCCACTTT. This gives the protein CASSFPQAPAKYSPLHF. The rearrangement joins TRBV5-5 to TRBJ1-6; TRBD1 might be the D (5 bases). Trimming cost V 2 bases and J 8 bases, with 20 bases left between them. Germline V gene sequence: CDR1 SGHKS, CDR2 YYEKEE (reference sequence). CDR3 size: 17 residues.

This clonotype was recorded many times. CDR3 DNA: TGTGCCAGCAGCTTTAACGGGGTAGAGCTGTACCAAGAGACCCAGTACTTC. Its translation is CASSFNGVELYQETQYF. This rearrangement joins TRBV11-2 to TRBJ2-5; TRBD2 is a possible D gene (5 bases). The length of the CDR3 is 17 residues. The V end was cut by 3 bases, the J end by 0 bases, with 17 bases between. Germline CDR1 is SGHAT and CDR2 is FQNNGV.

The table lists this clonotype with a count of one. The rearrangement joins TRBV4-1 to TRBJ2-5; D possibly corresponds to TRBD2 (6 bases). The CDR3 loop spans 16 amino acids. CDR1 and CDR2 from the germline V gene are MGHRA and YSYEKL. The V end lost 1 base, the J end lost 5 bases, and 17 bases lay between the germline ends. CDR3 bases: TGCGCCAGCAGCCAAGGGAGCGGGTACCGATTGGAGACCCAGTACTTC. Translating it yields CASSQGSGYRLETQYF.

The chain combines TRBV6-1 with TRBJ1-2, with D uncertain. Germline V lookup: CDR1 MNHNS, CDR2 SASEGT. The CDR3 runs to 12 residues. Deletions cut 6 bases from V and 4 bases from J, with 9 bases between. This chain's CDR3 is CASSDTFYGYTF. The DNA of the CDR3 is TGTGCCAGCAGCGACACGTTCTATGGCTACACCTTC.

The chain employs TRBV7-9 and TRBJ2-2; a possible D gene is TRBD1 (6 bases). This CDR3 is built from 13 residues. Germline CDR1 is SEHNR and CDR2 is FQNEAQ (reference sequence). The germline V and J ends were trimmed by 8 bases and 5 bases, with 12 bases remaining between them. This chain's CDR3 is CASGKGETGELFF. CDR3 coding DNA: TGTGCCAGCGGGAAGGGGGAGACCGGGGAGCTGTTTTTT.

The V call is TRBV20-1, the J call TRBJ2-7; TRBD2 matches at 7 bases. CDR1 is DFQATT, CDR2 SNEGSKA, per germline (reference sequence). V shed 6 bases, J shed 7 bases, and the junction held 3 bases outside the gene matches. The CDR3 is 10 residues long. The CDR3 protein is CSAGGSEQYF. Here the CDR3 DNA reads TGCAGTGCCGGGGGGAGTGAGCAGTACTTC.

A word on this clonotype: This could be a read error, since a much larger clone is one nucleotide away. The J gene is TRBJ2-1, the V gene TRBV7-9; 9 bases match TRBD1. From germline, CDR1 is SEHNR and CDR2 FQNEAQ (reference sequence). The V gene end was trimmed by 5 bases and the J gene end by 6 bases; junction bases not matched to a gene: 5. CDR3 length: 14 amino acids. This CDR3 reads CASSTGTGSNEQFF. Written as DNA, the CDR3 is TGTGCCAGCAGCACCGGGACAGGGTCCAATGAGCAGTTCTTC. Together with reference TRBV7-9 and TRBJ2-1, the CDR3 gives the full variable domain: DTGVSQNPRHKITKRGQNVTFRCDPISEHNRLYWYRQTLGQGPEFLTYFQNEAQLEKSRLLSDRFSAERPKGSFSTLEIQRTEQGDSAMYLCASSTGTGSNEQFFGPGTRLTVL.

This clonotype was seen ten or more times. This chain uses TRBV20-1 with TRBJ1-1; D is uncertain. CDR1 is DFQATT, CDR2 SNEGSKA, per germline (reference sequence). The V and J ends lost 0 bases and 8 bases respectively, with 7 bases between them. The CDR3 has 11 residues. The CDR3 is CSAREFGEAFF. The CDR3 DNA reads TGCAGTGCTAGAGAATTCGGGGAAGCTTTCTTT.

Only a few counts were recorded for this clonotype. The gene calls are TRBV10-2 and TRBJ2-1; 11 bases fit TRBD2. Germline assignment: CDR1 WSHSY and CDR2 SAAADI. The CDR3 length is 16 residues. V shed 2 bases, J shed 4 bases, and the junction held 4 bases outside the gene matches. The CDR3 DNA reads as TGCGCCAGCAGTGAGCCGGGACTAGCGGTTTACAATGAGCAGTTCTTC. Protein sequence: CASSEPGLAVYNEQFF.

This clonotype was found many times. The chain joins TRBV6-2 or TRBV6-3 to TRBJ2-3; 13 positions match TRBD2. V shed 6 bases and J 0 bases; nucleotides not matched to a gene: 9. CDR1 and CDR2 (germline): MNHEY, SVGEGT. There are 18 residues in the CDR3. The CDR3 loop reads CASSPTSGRAESTDTQYF. The CDR3 nucleotides are TGTGCCAGCAGCCCAACTAGCGGGAGGGCCGAAAGCACAGATACGCAGTATTTT.

About this clonotype itself: Mismatch with germline at one junction end may stem from a read error. CDR3 coding DNA: TGTGCCAGCAACCTGCGAACTAGCGGGGGGGCAAGCTCGCATGAGCAGTCCTTC. Residues: CASNLRTSGGASSHEQSF. The V gene is TRBV12-3 or TRBV12-4, the J gene TRBJ2-1, with 13 positions matching TRBD2. The CDR3 is 18 residues long.